Shown below are 4 T cell receptor beta chains from a single sample sequenced in a study of shared clonotypes between healthy human individuals. TCRdb's table, derived via immunoSEQ multiplex PCR, lists solely in-frame clones and lacks some. The sample gives over a million clones, nearly 99% of which show up once; less than 0.55% is in the top ten. Sequenced input: naive CD4+ T cells sorted from blood. Documented subset: CD45RA+ positively selected. These receptors were obtained from a man aged 30-40 years in good health.

V and J are TRBV29-1 and TRBJ2-3, with 9 bases lining up with TRBD2. The V and J ends lost 6 bases and 3 bases, in that order; junction bases with no gene match: 4. This CDR3 has 13 amino acids. Germline V gene data show CDR1 as SQVTM and CDR2 as ANQGSEA. The CDR3 region has the DNA TGCAGCGTGAGGGGACTAGCAACAGATACGCAGTATTTT. It translates to CSVRGLATDTQYF.

This sequence joins TRBV2 and TRBJ2-3; D gene unclear. The CDR3 totals 14 residues. CDR1 and CDR2 (germline): SNHLY, FYNNEI. Trimming took off 5 bases at V and 1 base at J, with 10 bases between the two ends. CDR3 DNA: TGTGCCAGCAGTAGTCCTACCGGCACAGATACGCAGTATTTT. This gives the protein CASSSPTGTDTQYF.

The chain joins TRBV9 to TRBJ2-5, with TRBD2 identical over 9 bases. The J segment lost 5 bases and the V segment lost 0 bases, leaving 8 bases of the junction unmatched. This CDR3 spans 16 amino acids. Germline CDR1 and CDR2: SGDLS and YYNGEE. In DNA, the CDR3 is TGTGCCAGCAGCGTAGGTGGGACTAGCACTTGGGAGACCCAGTACTTC. Translating it yields CASSVGGTSTWETQYF.

The chain uses TRBV7-8 and TRBJ1-3; D is uncertain. This CDR3 is 12 amino acids long. Trimming removed 5 bases at V and 8 bases at J, with 10 bases between. Germline lookup yields CDR1 SGHVS and CDR2 FQNEAQ. CDR3 DNA sequence: TGTGCCAGCAGCCTCGACGGTTACACCATATATTTT. It translates to CASSLDGYTIYF.